This TCR beta chain derives from a study of blood T cell repertoires in COVID-19. Study background: The United States, Italy and Spain supplied acute and convalescent COVID-19 samples. PBMCs, B-cell-depleted T cells, or T cells provided the cDNA or gDNA that made up the material.

The CDR3 is 15 amino acids. CDR1 and CDR2 (germline): SGDLS, YYNGEE. With 6 bases removed from V and 0 bases from J, the gap between germline ends came to 13 bases. In the original analysis: The assay estimated nucleated cells by amplifying reference gene primers. TCRdb's table, derived via immunoSEQ multiplex PCR, lists solely in-frame clones and lacks some. The V and J calls and clone size are taken from that table; D and trimming were inferred from the DNA. Here the sample spans over 300,000 clones, around 88% being singletons. The TCR comes from a woman between 45 and 65 years old with acute or convalescent COVID-19. V and J are TRBV9 and TRBJ1-3; no reliable D call. Sequencing was carried out using peripheral blood. The CDR3, as DNA: TGTGCCAGCAACCGGGCGGGCGGCTCTGGAAACACCATATATTTT. The encoded protein is CASNRAGGSGNTIYF.